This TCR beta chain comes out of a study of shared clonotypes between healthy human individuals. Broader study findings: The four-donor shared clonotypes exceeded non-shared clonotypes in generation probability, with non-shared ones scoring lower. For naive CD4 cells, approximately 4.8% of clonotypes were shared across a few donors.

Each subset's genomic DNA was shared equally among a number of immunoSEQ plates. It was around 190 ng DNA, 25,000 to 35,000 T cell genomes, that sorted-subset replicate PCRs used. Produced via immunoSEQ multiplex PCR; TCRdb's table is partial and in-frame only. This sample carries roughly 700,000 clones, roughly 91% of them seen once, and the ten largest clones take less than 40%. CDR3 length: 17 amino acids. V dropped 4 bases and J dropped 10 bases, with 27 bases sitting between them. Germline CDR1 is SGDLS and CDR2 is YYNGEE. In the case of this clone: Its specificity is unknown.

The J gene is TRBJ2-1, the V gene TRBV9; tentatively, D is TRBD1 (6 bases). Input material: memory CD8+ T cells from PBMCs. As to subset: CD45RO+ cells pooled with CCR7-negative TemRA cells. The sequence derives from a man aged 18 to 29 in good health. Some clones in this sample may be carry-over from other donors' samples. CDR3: CASSTEQLYRRTEEQFF. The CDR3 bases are TGTGCCAGCAGCACCGAGCAACTTTACCGGAGGACAGAAGAGCAGTTCTTC.